Shown below are 30 T cell receptor beta chains from a single sample sequenced in a study of T cells in Graves' hyperthyroidism and ophthalmopathy. Using RNA transcripts as the source, TCR beta CDR3 regions were amplified. First-round RT-PCR with HTBI primers amplified the TCR CDR3 region. One entry per CDR3 protein results from TCRdb running MiXCR on the multiplex PCR reads. The table lists hundreds of thousands of distinct CDR3 sequences, 20% of them singletons. Source material: blood. All receptors come from a man aged 40-55 years with Graves' ophthalmopathy.

This clonotype was detected ten times or more. This chain uses TRBV2 with TRBJ1-6, with D possibly being TRBD1 (6 bases). The CDR3 covers 16 residues. Germline V gives CDR1 SNHLY, CDR2 FYNNEI. Trimming removed 7 bases from V and 3 bases from J, with 16 bases in between. The CDR3 is CASKYRDSLYNSPLHF. The DNA for the CDR3 is TGTGCCAGCAAATACAGGGACTCGCTCTATAATTCACCCCTCCACTTT.

This clonotype was seen more than once but under ten times. V usage is TRBV9 and J usage is TRBJ2-3, with D perhaps assigned TRBD1 or TRBD2 (5 bases each). Trimming pared 0 bases from V and 2 bases from J, leaving 10 bases between. CDR1 SGDLS and CDR2 YYNGEE come from the germline V gene. This CDR3 is 15 amino acids long. CDR3 nucleotide sequence: TGTGCCAGCAGCGTAGACGGGACGTACACAGATACGCAGTATTTT. Translation gives CASSVDGTYTDTQYF.

The chain employs TRBV14 and TRBJ2-3; 10 positions agree with TRBD2. Germline lookup yields CDR1 SGHDN and CDR2 FVKESK. With V trimmed by 4 bases and J by 5 bases, 9 bases remained unmatched. The CDR3 covers 16 residues. The CDR3 DNA sequence: TGTGCCAGCAGCCTCCTCGGGGGACTAGCGTTAGATACGCAGTATTTT. Translating it yields CASSLLGGLALDTQYF.

This clonotype was seen at least ten times. The chain is built from TRBV20-1 and TRBJ2-5, with 8 bases fitting TRBD2. The trim removed 1 base at V and 1 base at J, leaving 5 bases unmatched. There are 15 residues in the CDR3. Per germline, CDR1 DFQATT and CDR2 SNEGSKA (reference sequence). CDR3 loop: CSARVPSGSQETQYF. The CDR3 nucleotides read TGCAGTGCTAGAGTTCCCAGCGGGAGCCAAGAGACCCAGTACTTC.

This clonotype was observed a few times. The gene calls are TRBV20-1 and TRBJ2-1, with TRBD2 identical over 8 bases. The ends lost 1 base at V and 9 bases at J; junction bases unmatched: 11. CDR1 is DFQATT and CDR2 is SNEGSKA in the germline V gene (reference sequence). The CDR3 is 15 amino acids. CDR3 region: CSARVRGTRKSEQFF. In DNA form, the CDR3 reads TGCAGTGCTAGAGTTAGGGGGACTAGAAAGAGTGAGCAGTTCTTC.

The V and J genes are TRBV18 and TRBJ1-1; possible D gene TRBD1, 5 bases. The germline V and J ends were trimmed by 5 bases and 4 bases, with 17 bases remaining between them. This CDR3 is 15 amino acids long. Per germline, CDR1 KGHSH and CDR2 LQKENI. The CDR3 spells CASSGMVGLGTEAFF. The CDR3 nucleotides are TGTGCCAGCTCAGGGATGGTGGGGCTGGGCACTGAAGCTTTCTTT.

This clonotype occurred a few times. The chain links TRBV4-2 to TRBJ1-5; TRBD1 aligns across 7 bases. The V and J ends lost 1 base and 1 base, in that order; junction bases with no gene match: 4. CDR1 is LGHNA, CDR2 YNFKEQ, per germline. CDR3 length: 16 amino acids. The CDR3 protein is CASSQVGTESNQPQHF. The CDR3 coding sequence is TGTGCCAGCAGCCAAGTAGGGACAGAGAGCAATCAGCCCCAGCATTTT.

This clonotype came up a few times. An end of the junction does not agree with germline; a read error may underlie this. The chain joins TRBV11-3 to TRBJ2-1, with 8 bases fitting TRBD2. The CDR3 sequence is 16 residues long. CDR1 is SGHNT and CDR2 is YENEEA in the germline V gene. The CDR3 region is CASSSGLASRDGEQSF. The CDR3 DNA reads as TGTGCCAGCAGCTCTGGACTAGCTTCAAGGGACGGTGAGCAGTCCTTC.

This clonotype was seen only a few times. The gene calls are TRBV4-3 and TRBJ2-7; D remains ambiguous. Germline V gene lookup returns CDR1 LGHNA and CDR2 YSLEER. CDR3 length: 15 residues. V gave up 0 bases and J gave up 2 bases, with 11 bases separating them. The CDR3 nucleotides are TGCGCCAGCAGCCAAGATCGAGCACCTACCTACGAGCAGTACTTC. Translation: CASSQDRAPTYEQYF.

This chain links TRBV7-9 with TRBJ1-2; unclear D gene. From germline, CDR1 is SEHNR and CDR2 FQNEAQ (reference sequence). There are 13 residues in the CDR3. V was pared by 6 bases and J by 6 bases, with 14 bases between. The CDR3 bases are TGTGCCAGCAGTCGCGCACCCATGGATGGCTACACCTTC. Encoded protein: CASSRAPMDGYTF.

This clonotype was counted many times. This chain uses TRBV12-3 or TRBV12-4 with TRBJ1-1; 11 bases agree with TRBD1. V was pared by 4 bases and J by 7 bases, with 5 bases of the junction left unmatched. This CDR3 is built from 14 residues. This CDR3 is CASSSRTGGVEAFF. The CDR3 coding sequence is TGTGCCAGCAGTTCCCGGACAGGGGGCGTTGAAGCTTTCTTT.

The table lists this clonotype with a few counts. This rearrangement joins TRBV29-1 to TRBJ1-2, with 10 bases aligning to TRBD1. The CDR3 runs 13 residues. Looked up from germline, CDR1 is SQVTM and CDR2 is ANQGSEA. Trimming took 6 bases from V and 3 from J; bases not matched to a gene: 4. CDR3 bases: TGCAGCGTCGCGACAGGGGGCGACTATGGCTACACCTTC. Protein product: CSVATGGDYGYTF.

This clonotype was seen at least ten times. V usage is TRBV12-3 or TRBV12-4 and J usage is TRBJ1-5; maybe TRBD1 (5 bases). The CDR3 spans 13 residues. The V and J ends lost 6 bases and 11 bases respectively, with 17 bases between them. CDR3 coding DNA: TGTGCCAGCAGGGGACGGACGACGGGGACCCAGCATTTT. It codes for CASRGRTTGTQHF.

The chain has TRBV6-1 and TRBJ1-2, with 11 positions matching TRBD1. Trimming at V came to 5 bases and at J to 2 bases, leaving 4 bases not matched to a gene. Germline V gene sequence: CDR1 MNHNS, CDR2 SASEGT. This CDR3 has 15 amino acids. The chain's CDR3 is CASSTRTGGNYGYTF. In nucleotides, the CDR3 is TGTGCCAGCAGTACCCGGACAGGGGGCAACTATGGCTACACCTTC.

The chain joins TRBV27 to TRBJ1-5; D remains unclear. This CDR3 spans 13 amino acids. The germline V and J ends were trimmed by 0 bases and 3 bases, with 3 bases remaining between them. Germline CDR1 and CDR2: MNHEY and SMNVEV (reference sequence). CDR3 protein: CASSLSHNQPQHF. CDR3 DNA: TGTGCCAGCAGTTTATCCCACAATCAGCCCCAGCATTTT.

This chain links TRBV30 with TRBJ1-3; a weak D match, TRBD1 (5 bases). Germline V gene sequence: CDR1 GTSNPN, CDR2 SVGIG (reference sequence). Trimming removed 7 bases at V and 0 bases at J, with 13 bases between. This CDR3 contains 14 residues. CDR3 nucleotides: TGTGCCTTTCGGGACGGTTCCTCTGGAAACACCATATATTTT. This sequence encodes CAFRDGSSGNTIYF.

Only a few counts were recorded for this clonotype. The rearrangement links TRBV29-1 to TRBJ2-7; a weak D match, TRBD1 (5 bases). The CDR3 spans 13 residues. In germline, CDR1 is SQVTM, CDR2 ANQGSEA. The V gene lost 5 bases and the J gene lost 5 bases, with 16 bases spanning the gap. For the CDR3, the DNA is TGCAGCGTTCAAGGGAACAGGATCCACGAGCAGTACTTC. Protein sequence: CSVQGNRIHEQYF.

The sample holds a few counts of this clonotype. The V and J genes are TRBV11-2 and TRBJ2-7; D gene unclear. The V and J ends lost 1 base and 0 bases respectively, with 16 bases between them. Germline lookup yields CDR1 SGHAT and CDR2 FQNNGV. This CDR3 has 17 amino acids. This CDR3 is CASSLVLQKPLSYEQYF. Here the CDR3 DNA reads TGTGCCAGCAGCTTAGTGTTACAGAAACCTCTCTCCTACGAGCAGTACTTC.

This clonotype was seen repeatedly, ten times or more. This chain joins TRBV2 and TRBJ2-1, with TRBD2 matching 12 bases. Trimming cost V 7 bases and J 2 bases; bases outside gene matches: 3. The CDR3 consists of 15 residues. CDR1 SNHLY and CDR2 FYNNEI come from the germline V gene. The DNA of the CDR3 is TGTGCCAGCAAACGACTAGCGGGGGCCTACAATGAGCAGTTCTTC. This gives the protein CASKRLAGAYNEQFF.

To note about this clonotype: This sequence may be a read error, since a much larger clone differs from it by one base. The chain links TRBV7-2 to TRBJ1-4; TRBD1 might be the D (6 bases). Germline loops: CDR1 SGHTA, CDR2 FQGNSA. CDR3 length equals 14 residues. V was pared by 4 bases and J by 11 bases, with 17 bases between. CDR3 protein: CASSSGHVGGKLFF. The CDR3 DNA follows: TGTGCCAGCAGCTCCGGACATGTCGGGGGCAAACTGTTTTTT. Together with reference TRBV7-2 and TRBJ1-4, the CDR3 gives the full variable domain: GAGVSQSPSNKVTEKGKDVELRCDPISGHTALYWYRQSLGQGLEFLIYFQGNSAPDKSGLPSDRFSAERTGGSVSTLTIQRTQQEDSAVYLCASSSGHVGGKLFFGSGTQLSVL.

This clonotype was seen ten or more times. The chain couples TRBV27 to TRBJ1-1; the D is unclear. This CDR3 contains 11 residues. Germline CDR1 is MNHEY and CDR2 is SMNVEV (reference sequence). V was cut by 8 bases and J by 2 bases, with 6 bases left in between. CDR3 loop: CASVTNTEAFF. As DNA, the CDR3 is TGTGCCAGCGTTACCAACACTGAAGCTTTCTTT.

This sequence joins TRBV5-6 and TRBJ1-1, with TRBD1 as a possible D gene (5 bases). V gave up 4 bases and J gave up 5 bases, with 12 bases separating them. Germline-derived CDR1 and CDR2 are SGHDT and YYEEEE. This CDR3 is built from 13 residues. CDR3 protein: CASSVYRRTEAFF. The CDR3 DNA sequence: TGTGCCAGCAGCGTGTACAGGAGGACTGAAGCTTTCTTT.

The J gene is TRBJ2-7, the V gene TRBV7-9; D gene ambiguous. V shed 2 bases and J shed 5 bases, with 10 bases lying between them. Germline CDR1 is SEHNR and CDR2 is FQNEAQ (reference sequence). The CDR3 consists of 13 residues. The CDR3 protein is CASSLSVGNEQYF. The CDR3 DNA is TGTGCCAGCAGCTTAAGCGTGGGGAACGAGCAGTACTTC.

This clonotype has a handful of counts. This rearrangement joins TRBV6-6 to TRBJ1-1, with D tentatively TRBD1 (6 bases). The CDR3 is 17 residues long. V lost 2 bases and J lost 1, with 17 bases in between. The germline gives CDR1 MNHNY, CDR2 SVGAGI (reference sequence). In nucleotides, the CDR3 is TGTGCCAGCAGTTACGTGGGGGGACACGGGCGGAACACTGAAGCTTTCTTT. Its protein is CASSYVGGHGRNTEAFF.

The rearrangement joins TRBV20-1 to TRBJ1-4; no definite D call. Germline assignment: CDR1 DFQATT and CDR2 SNEGSKA (reference sequence). This CDR3 region has 15 residues. V shed 0 bases and J shed 7 bases, with 15 bases lying between them. This chain's CDR3 is CSARDSVGRPEKLFF. In DNA form, the CDR3 reads TGCAGTGCTAGAGATAGTGTAGGCCGGCCTGAAAAACTGTTTTTT.

This clonotype was counted many times. The J gene is TRBJ2-1, the V gene TRBV11-2; 10 nucleotides agree with TRBD2. V was pared by 4 bases and J by 0 bases, with 9 bases of the junction left unmatched. The germline CDR1 and CDR2 sequences are SGHAT and FQNNGV. This CDR3 contains 18 residues. The CDR3 DNA reads as TGTGCCAGCAGCTGGACCCTTGCTAGCGGGAGCTCCTACAATGAGCAGTTCTTC. This codes for CASSWTLASGSSYNEQFF. Supplemented by reference TRBV11-2 and TRBJ2-1, the full variable domain reads EAGVAQSPRYKIIEKRQSVAFWCNPISGHATLYWYQQILGQGPKLLIQFQNNGVVDDSQLPKDRFSAERLKGVDSTLKIQPAKLEDSAVYLCASSWTLASGSSYNEQFFGPGTRLTVL.

This clonotype was seen at least ten times. The V gene is TRBV7-6, the J gene TRBJ2-7; 7 bases map to TRBD1. CDR3 size: 16 residues. J was trimmed by 3 bases and V by 4 bases; bases with no gene match: 12. Per germline, CDR1 SGHVS and CDR2 FNYEAQ. This CDR3 is CASSSESTGRFYEQYF. The CDR3 coding sequence is TGTGCCAGCAGCTCTGAGTCGACAGGGCGTTTCTACGAGCAGTACTTC.

The V and J genes are TRBV5-1 and TRBJ2-7; no clear D gene. V was trimmed by 4 bases and J by 3 bases, leaving 8 bases between them. This CDR3 region has 12 residues. From germline, CDR1 is SGHRS and CDR2 YFSETQ. For the CDR3, the DNA is TGCGCCAGCAGCCCAGAGTTCTACGAGCAGTACTTC. Encoded protein: CASSPEFYEQYF.

This clonotype has more than one count but fewer than ten. This chain connects TRBV5-1 to TRBJ2-3, with D perhaps matching TRBD1 (6 bases). The V end was cut by 0 bases, the J end by 3 bases, with 11 bases between. CDR1 is SGHRS and CDR2 is YFSETQ in the germline V gene. CDR3 size: 15 residues. This chain's CDR3 is CASSLVGGRTDTQYF. Written as DNA, the CDR3 is TGCGCCAGCAGCTTGGTAGGGGGTAGGACAGATACGCAGTATTTT.

The rearrangement links TRBV3-1 to TRBJ2-5; 9 nucleotides align to TRBD2. Per the germline V gene, CDR1 is LGHDT and CDR2 is YNNKEL (reference sequence). After removal of 4 bases from V and 1 base from J, the junction contained 4 bases not matched to a gene. The CDR3 is made up of 15 amino acids. The CDR3 DNA sequence: TGTGCCAGCAGCCTAGCGGGGGCACTCCAAGAGACCCAGTACTTC. Translating gives CASSLAGALQETQYF.